The clone carrying this TCR beta chain was counted ten times or more. The CDR3 contains 12 residues. The V end was cut by 9 bases, the J end by 2 bases, with 9 bases between. The germline V gene has CDR1 LNHDA and CDR2 SQIVND (reference sequence). The source of the sample is a study of T cells in Graves' hyperthyroidism and ophthalmopathy. TCR beta CDR3 region amplification was performed from RNA transcripts. The HTBI primer set drove a first-round RT-PCR of the TCR CDR3. TCRdb passed the multiplex PCR reads through MiXCR, listing each CDR3 protein once. The sample shows around 180,000 distinct CDR3 sequences, about 18% of them seen only once.

The origin of this receptor is a woman aged 50 to 65 with Graves' hyperthyroidism. This rearrangement joins TRBV19 to TRBJ2-3, with D uncertain. Sequenced sample: blood. The CDR3 sequence is CASGSVTDTQYF. The CDR3 DNA reads as TGTGCCAGCGGGTCCGTCACAGATACGCAGTATTTT.